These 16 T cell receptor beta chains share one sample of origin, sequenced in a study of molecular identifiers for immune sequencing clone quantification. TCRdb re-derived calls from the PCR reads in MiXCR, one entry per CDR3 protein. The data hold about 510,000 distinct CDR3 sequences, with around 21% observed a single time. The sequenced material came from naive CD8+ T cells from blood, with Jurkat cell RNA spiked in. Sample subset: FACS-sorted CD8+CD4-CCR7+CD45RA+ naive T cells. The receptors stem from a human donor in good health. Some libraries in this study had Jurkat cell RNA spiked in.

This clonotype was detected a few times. The CDR3 is CSARDFYNEQFF. The CDR3 DNA reads as TGCAGTGCTAGAGACTTTTACAATGAGCAGTTCTTC. The rearrangement joins TRBV20-1 to TRBJ2-1, with D unresolved. The CDR3 has 12 residues. Trimming took off 0 bases at V and 4 bases at J, with 4 bases between the two ends. Germline V lookup: CDR1 DFQATT, CDR2 SNEGSKA (reference sequence).

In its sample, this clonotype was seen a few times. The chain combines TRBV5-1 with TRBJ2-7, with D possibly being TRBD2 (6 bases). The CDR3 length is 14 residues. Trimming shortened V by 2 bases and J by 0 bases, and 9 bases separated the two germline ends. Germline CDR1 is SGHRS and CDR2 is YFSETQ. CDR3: CASSLYSGSYEQYF. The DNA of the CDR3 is TGCGCCAGCAGCTTATATAGCGGCTCCTACGAGCAGTACTTC.

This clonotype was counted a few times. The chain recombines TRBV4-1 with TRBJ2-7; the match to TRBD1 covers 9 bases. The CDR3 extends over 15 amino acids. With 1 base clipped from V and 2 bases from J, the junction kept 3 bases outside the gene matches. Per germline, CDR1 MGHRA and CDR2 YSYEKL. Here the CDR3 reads CASSQVTGGPYEQYF. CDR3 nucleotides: TGCGCCAGCAGCCAAGTGACAGGGGGGCCCTACGAGCAGTACTTC.

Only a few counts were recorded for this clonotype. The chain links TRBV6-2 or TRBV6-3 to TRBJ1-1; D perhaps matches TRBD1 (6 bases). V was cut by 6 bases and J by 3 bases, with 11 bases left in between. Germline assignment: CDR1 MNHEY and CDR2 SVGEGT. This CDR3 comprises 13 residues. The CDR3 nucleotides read TGTGCCAGCAGGAAGGGGGGGTACACTGAAGCTTTCTTT. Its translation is CASRKGGYTEAFF.

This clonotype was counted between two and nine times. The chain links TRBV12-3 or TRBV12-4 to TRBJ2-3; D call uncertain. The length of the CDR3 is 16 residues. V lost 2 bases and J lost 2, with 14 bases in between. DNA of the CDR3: TGTGCCAGCAGTTTACGGTCGGCAGGTTACACAGATACGCAGTATTTT. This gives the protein CASSLRSAGYTDTQYF.

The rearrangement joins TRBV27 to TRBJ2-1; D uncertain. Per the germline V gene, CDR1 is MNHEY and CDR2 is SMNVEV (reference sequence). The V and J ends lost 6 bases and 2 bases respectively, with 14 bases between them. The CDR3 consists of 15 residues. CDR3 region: CASSTNWSPYNEQFF. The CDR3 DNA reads TGTGCCAGCAGCACTAATTGGTCCCCCTACAATGAGCAGTTCTTC.

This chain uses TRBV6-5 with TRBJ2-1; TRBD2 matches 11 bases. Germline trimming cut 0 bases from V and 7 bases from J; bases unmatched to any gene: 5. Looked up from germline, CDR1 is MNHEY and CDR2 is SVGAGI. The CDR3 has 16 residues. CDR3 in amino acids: CASSYSGSSGRNEQFF. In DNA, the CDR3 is TGTGCCAGCAGTTACTCGGGGTCTAGCGGGAGGAATGAGCAGTTCTTC.

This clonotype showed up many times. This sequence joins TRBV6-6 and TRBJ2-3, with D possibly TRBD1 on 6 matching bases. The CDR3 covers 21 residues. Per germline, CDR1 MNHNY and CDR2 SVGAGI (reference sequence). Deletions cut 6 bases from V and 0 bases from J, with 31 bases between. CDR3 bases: TGTGCCAGCAGCCCCCTTGGGGGCGGACGACAATTAGACGCTAGCACAGATACGCAGTATTTT. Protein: CASSPLGGGRQLDASTDTQYF.

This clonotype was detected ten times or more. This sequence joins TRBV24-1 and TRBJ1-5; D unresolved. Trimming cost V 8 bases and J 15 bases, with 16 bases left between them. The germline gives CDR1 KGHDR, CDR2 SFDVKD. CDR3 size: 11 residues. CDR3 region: CATTNPGSRHF. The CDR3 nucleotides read TGTGCCACCACCAACCCCGGATCCCGGCATTTT.

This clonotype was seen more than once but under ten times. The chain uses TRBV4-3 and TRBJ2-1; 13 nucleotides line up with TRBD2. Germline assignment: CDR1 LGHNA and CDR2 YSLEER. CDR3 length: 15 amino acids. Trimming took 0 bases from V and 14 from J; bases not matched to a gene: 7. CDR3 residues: CASSQDRTSGGPEFF. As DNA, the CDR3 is TGCGCCAGCAGCCAAGATCGGACTAGCGGGGGCCCAGAGTTCTTC.

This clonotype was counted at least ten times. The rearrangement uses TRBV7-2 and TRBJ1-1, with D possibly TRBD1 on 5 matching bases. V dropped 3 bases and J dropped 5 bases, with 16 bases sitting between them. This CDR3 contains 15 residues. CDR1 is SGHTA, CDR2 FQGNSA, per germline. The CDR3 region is CASSFFQDGGTEAFF. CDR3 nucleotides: TGTGCCAGCAGCTTCTTCCAGGATGGGGGGACTGAAGCTTTCTTT.

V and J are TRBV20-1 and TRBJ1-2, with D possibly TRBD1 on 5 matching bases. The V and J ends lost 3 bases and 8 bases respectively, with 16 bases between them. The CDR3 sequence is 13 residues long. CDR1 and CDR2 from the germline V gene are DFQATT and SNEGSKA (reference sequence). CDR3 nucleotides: TGCAGTGCTAGGCCCGAGCGGGACGACGGCTACACCTTC. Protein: CSARPERDDGYTF.

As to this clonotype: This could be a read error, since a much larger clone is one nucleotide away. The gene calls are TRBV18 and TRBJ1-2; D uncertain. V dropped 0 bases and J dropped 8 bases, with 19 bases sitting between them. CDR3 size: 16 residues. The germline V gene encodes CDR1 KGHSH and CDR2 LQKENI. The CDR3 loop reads CASSPPFLDGPSGYTF. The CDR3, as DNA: TGTGCCAGCTCACCACCTTTCCTGGACGGGCCCAGCGGCTACACCTTC.

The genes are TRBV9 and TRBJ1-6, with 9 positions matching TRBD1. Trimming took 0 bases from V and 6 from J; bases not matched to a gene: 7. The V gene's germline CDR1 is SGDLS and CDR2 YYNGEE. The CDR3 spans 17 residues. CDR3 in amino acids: CASSVGGQGTFNSPLHF. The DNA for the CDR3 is TGTGCCAGCAGCGTAGGAGGACAGGGGACTTTTAATTCACCCCTCCACTTT.

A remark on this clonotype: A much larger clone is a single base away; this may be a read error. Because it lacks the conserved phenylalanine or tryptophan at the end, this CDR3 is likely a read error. The CDR3 spells CASSVPQNYYGYTS. The CDR3 DNA follows: TGTGCCAGCAGTGTACCACAGAACTACTATGGCTACACCTCC. V usage is TRBV2 and J usage is TRBJ1-2; D is unclear. This CDR3 is built from 14 residues. The germline V gene has CDR1 SNHLY and CDR2 FYNNEI. Trimming removed 4 bases at V and 3 bases at J, with 12 bases between.

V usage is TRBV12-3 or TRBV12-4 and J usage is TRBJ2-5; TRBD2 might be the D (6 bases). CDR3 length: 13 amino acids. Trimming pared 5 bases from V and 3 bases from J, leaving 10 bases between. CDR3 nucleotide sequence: TGTGCCAGCAGTCCCGGGGGAGAAGAGACCCAGTACTTC. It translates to CASSPGGEETQYF.